This is a list of T cell receptor beta chains from one sample in a study of identifying expanded T cells in peripheral blood. The method was immunoSEQ multiplex PCR; TCRdb's version includes in-frame clones alone and lacks a portion of them. This sample has 100,000 to 150,000 clones, with about 88% found just once. The sample taken for sequencing was blood. The receptors derive from a person aged 18 to 75 in good health. Both conserved end residues are part of each CDR3. D genes are given only for firm matches. Rows give clone size only sometimes, using once, few, many, or a class for an expanded clone.

d_call	clone_size	cdr3_length	v_call	j_call	cdr3_nt	cdr3_aa
TRBD1	NA	14	TRBV4-2	TRBJ1-6	TGTGCCAGCAGCTGGGGACAGGGTAATTCACCCCTCCACTTT	CASSWGQGNSPLHF
TRBD1	NA	13	TRBV29-1	TRBJ2-1	TGCAGCGTTACGGGACAGGGCCTAGATGAGCAGTTCTTC	CSVTGQGLDEQFF
NA	NA	12	TRBV30	TRBJ1-4	TGTGCCTGGACAAGGCAGGGAGAAAAACTGTTTTTT	CAWTRQGEKLFF
NA	NA	15	TRBV5-1	TRBJ2-5	TGCGCCAGCAGCGGAATGGGACCGCTGGAGGAGACCCAGTACTTC	CASSGMGPLEETQYF
NA	once	12	TRBV4-1	TRBJ2-1	TGCGCCAGCAGCCAAGGGTTTTGGGAGCAGTTCTTC	CASSQGFWEQFF
TRBD2	NA	17	TRBV9	TRBJ2-2	TGTGCCAGCAGCGTAGCGACTAGCGGGAGAGGGACCGGGGAGCTGTTTTTT	CASSVATSGRGTGELFF
NA	few	14	TRBV7-9	TRBJ2-2	TGTGCCAGCAGCTTAGAATCTAACACCGGGGAGCTGTTTTTT	CASSLESNTGELFF
TRBD1	once	17	TRBV5-1	TRBJ1-3	TGCGCCAGCAGCGGAACCGGGACAGACCCCTCTGGAAACACCATATATTTT	CASSGTGTDPSGNTIYF
NA	NA	14	TRBV28	TRBJ1-1	TGTGCCAGCAGTTTAGAGCGCAGTGCCACTGAAGCTTTCTTT	CASSLERSATEAFF
TRBD1	NA	14	TRBV6-1	TRBJ1-5	TGTGCCAGCAGTCACGGGACAGGGGTCAAGCCCCAGCATTTT	CASSHGTGVKPQHF
NA	NA	11	TRBV20-1	TRBJ2-7	TGCAGTGCTAGGTTGACGGAGGAGCAGTACTTC	CSARLTEEQYF
NA	NA	15	TRBV4-3	TRBJ1-6	TGCGCCAGCAGCCAAGCCGGGTCTATTAATTCACCCCTCCACTTT	CASSQAGSINSPLHF
NA	NA	16	TRBV19	TRBJ1-1	TGTGCCAGTAGTAACACCTTGGGGGCTTTGAACACTGAAGCTTTCTTT	CASSNTLGALNTEAFF
NA	NA	15	TRBV5-4	TRBJ2-7	TGTGCCAGCAGCTCCTATTATGGGGACTCCTACGAGCAGTACTTC	CASSSYYGDSYEQYF
TRBD1	NA	12	TRBV9	TRBJ2-7	TGTGCCAGCGGACAGGGTTTCCACGAGCAGTACTTC	CASGQGFHEQYF
TRBD2	NA	15	TRBV19	TRBJ2-3	TGTGCCAGTACCCTAGCGGGGGTGAGCACAGATACGCAGTATTTT	CASTLAGVSTDTQYF
TRBD1	NA	15	TRBV7-2	TRBJ1-3	TGTGCCAGCAGCCCGGGACAGGGATATGGAAACACCATATATTTT	CASSPGQGYGNTIYF
TRBD1	NA	14	TRBV6-5	TRBJ1-6	TGTGCCAGCAGCAGGACAGGGTTTAATTCACCCCTCCACTTT	CASSRTGFNSPLHF